This passage covers 5 T cell receptor beta chains from one sample sequenced in a study of neurological immune-mediated disorders. TCRdb fed the 5' RACE reads into MiXCR, producing one record per CDR3 protein. The sample gives about 90,000 distinct CDR3 sequences, 13% of which show up once; approximately 5% is in the top ten. Time point denoted: longitudinal time-point 2. Sequencing was done on a sample of PBMCs. The receptors come from a female donor with HTLV-1-associated myelopathy (HAM/TSP).

Details on this clonotype: A much larger clonotype is one base distant, so this may be a read error. This CDR3 is missing its conserved last phenylalanine or tryptophan, likely due to a read error. V is TRBV7-8 and J is TRBJ2-3; no clear D. Germline-derived CDR1 and CDR2 are SGHVS and FQNEAQ. Between the trimmed V and J ends, which lost 1 base and 6 bases, there was a span of 11 bases. CDR3 length: 14 amino acids. In nucleotides, the CDR3 is TGTGCCAGCAGCTTAGTCCAGAAGTGGGATACGCAGTATGTT. It translates to CASSLVQKWDTQYV.

The table lists this clonotype with many counts. This rearrangement joins TRBV7-9 to TRBJ2-5; the D call may be TRBD1 or TRBD2 (5 bases each). V was clipped by 5 bases and J by 4 bases, with 20 bases between them. CDR3 length: 16 residues. Per the germline V gene, CDR1 is SEHNR and CDR2 is FQNEAQ (reference sequence). DNA of the CDR3: TGTGCCAGCAGCCCTTTTAATGGGCCGGGGCCAGAGACCCAGTACTTC. Translation: CASSPFNGPGPETQYF.

This clonotype came up many times. This chain connects TRBV20-1 to TRBJ1-4, with 8 bases lining up with TRBD1. Germline CDR1 is DFQATT and CDR2 is SNEGSKA (reference sequence). V trimming: 3 bases; J trimming: 8 bases; junction bases outside the gene matches: 5. The CDR3 spans 13 residues. The CDR3 DNA sequence: TGCAGTGCTAGCCGGACAGGGAGGGAAAAACTGTTTTTT. As protein: CSASRTGREKLFF.

This clonotype was seen at least ten times. This chain links TRBV28 with TRBJ2-3; D remains ambiguous. The CDR3 consists of 12 residues. V gave up 6 bases and J gave up 8 bases, with 12 bases separating them. Germline lookup yields CDR1 MDHEN and CDR2 SYDVKM. The CDR3 DNA is TGTGCCAGCAGGGTGAACCTTTTTACGCAGTATTTT. The encoded protein is CASRVNLFTQYF.

There are a few counts of this clonotype. The chain couples TRBV5-4 to TRBJ2-3; a weak D match, TRBD1 (5 bases). Looked up from germline, CDR1 is SGHNT and CDR2 is YYREEE (reference sequence). Trimming took off 4 bases at V and 2 bases at J, with 14 bases between the two ends. This CDR3 contains 15 residues. CDR3 nucleotide sequence: TGTGCCAGCAGCGTGGACACCTCTTCCACAGATACGCAGTATTTT. Protein product: CASSVDTSSTDTQYF.